The 7 T cell receptor beta chains given below trace back to one sample, sequenced in a study of blood T cell dynamics during melanoma immunotherapy (TCRdb year 2020). The library was produced with the immunoSEQ multiplex PCR assay. The table comes from immuneACCESS by way of TCRdb, which keeps in-frame sequences with V and J called. Part of the clones is missing from these tables; in studies checked, under half for an unresolved V gene and the rest for unknown reasons. The sample records 8,500 to 14,000 clones, approximately 89% of which are singletons. The top ten clonotypes cover around 24% of the sample. This sample's time point label indicates: week 3, after first cycle of checkpoint inhibitor. Sequencing used blood, obtained from a patient treated with checkpoint blockade. The origin of the receptors is a human donor with melanoma.

The rearrangement links TRBV12-5 to TRBJ2-7; the D is unclear. This CDR3 region has 13 residues. V lost 7 bases and J lost 0, with 10 bases in between. Germline-derived CDR1 and CDR2 are LGHNT and FRNRAP. In DNA, the CDR3 is TGTGCTAGTGCCCGGGCCAGCTCCTACGAGCAGTACTTC. Protein sequence: CASARASSYEQYF.

The genes are TRBV19 and TRBJ2-1, with TRBD2 matching 8 bases. Germline-derived CDR1 and CDR2 are LNHDA and SQIVND (reference sequence). The V and J ends lost 4 bases and 6 bases, in that order; junction bases with no gene match: 14. The CDR3 extends over 17 amino acids. CDR3 region: CASSTPPLAGGSNEQFF. The CDR3 DNA sequence: TGTGCCAGTAGTACACCTCCCCTAGCGGGTGGGAGCAATGAGCAGTTCTTC.

J is TRBJ2-1 and V is TRBV5-8; the D call may be TRBD1 or TRBD2 (5 bases each). V lost 4 bases and J 0 bases, leaving 8 bases between the germline ends. The germline V gene has CDR1 SGHTS and CDR2 YDEGEE. This CDR3 is built from 14 residues. Here the CDR3 reads CASSAGSSYNEQFF. In nucleotides, the CDR3 is TGTGCCAGCAGCGCAGGGAGCTCCTACAATGAGCAGTTCTTC. Together with reference TRBV5-8 and TRBJ2-1, the CDR3 gives the full variable domain: EAGVTQSPTHLIKTRGQQATLRCSPISGHTSVYWYQQALGLGLQFLLWYDEGEERNRGNFPPRFSGRQFPNYSSELNVNALELEDSALYLCASSAGSSYNEQFFGPGTRLTVL.

This sequence joins TRBV7-2 and TRBJ2-7, with D unresolved. CDR1 is SGHTA and CDR2 is FQGNSA in the germline V gene. This CDR3 is 14 amino acids long. The germline V and J ends were trimmed by 1 base and 6 bases, with 13 bases remaining between them. The CDR3 loop is CASSLGPTVGEQYF. The CDR3 DNA reads TGTGCCAGCAGCTTAGGTCCCACCGTGGGCGAGCAGTACTTC.

The chain joins TRBV6-1 to TRBJ2-3; possible D gene TRBD2, 5 bases. This CDR3 spans 18 amino acids. CDR1 MNHNS and CDR2 SASEGT come from the germline V gene. V was pared by 0 bases and J by 4 bases, with 20 bases between. In DNA form, the CDR3 reads TGTGCCAGCAGTGAAGCCCCCCCTGGGCTAGCCGTCTCAGATACGCAGTATTTT. Residues: CASSEAPPGLAVSDTQYF.

J is TRBJ1-4 and V is TRBV6-6; no definite D call. Germline V gene lookup returns CDR1 MNHNY and CDR2 SVGAGI (reference sequence). V lost 6 bases and J 10 bases, leaving 18 bases between the germline ends. The CDR3 has 14 residues. CDR3: CASRPGASIGKLFF. In nucleotides, the CDR3 is TGTGCCAGCAGACCGGGAGCGTCGATAGGAAAACTGTTTTTT.

V and J are TRBV29-1 and TRBJ2-5; 11 nucleotides agree with TRBD2. The germline V gene encodes CDR1 SQVTM and CDR2 ANQGSEA. V trimming: 7 bases; J trimming: 4 bases; junction bases outside the gene matches: 5. The CDR3 extends over 13 amino acids. The CDR3 protein is CSAHSGRGETQYF. CDR3 DNA sequence: TGCAGCGCCCATAGCGGGAGGGGAGAGACCCAGTACTTC.